A single sample gave rise to the 22 T cell receptor beta chains below, sequenced in a study of T cell responses to AZD1222 COVID-19 vaccine. Libraries were prepared by immunoSEQ multiplex PCR; TCRdb keeps only in-frame clonotypes and omits some of them. There are roughly 140,000 clones in the sample; roughly 92% occur only once, and roughly 1.3% lies in the top ten. Sequencing used peripheral blood, obtained on day 0 of AZD1222 vaccination. The source of these receptors is an adult in good health.

A single count supports this clone. The genes are TRBV11-2 and TRBJ1-1; no clear D gene. This CDR3 is 12 amino acids long. The V gene lost 2 bases and the J gene lost 7 bases, with 8 bases spanning the gap. Germline V lookup: CDR1 SGHAT, CDR2 FQNNGV. CDR3: CASSLWASEAFF. In DNA, the CDR3 is TGTGCCAGCAGCTTATGGGCCAGTGAAGCTTTCTTT.

The chain joins TRBV27 to TRBJ1-2; possibly TRBD1 for D (5 bases). The CDR3 runs to 15 residues. The V end was cut by 6 bases, the J end by 4 bases, with 18 bases between. Germline CDR1 MNHEY, CDR2 SMNVEV (reference sequence). The CDR3 DNA follows: TGTGCCAGCAGCCTGAAGGACTCAGGGTTCTATGGCTACACCTTC. Its protein is CASSLKDSGFYGYTF.

CDR3 sequence (DNA): TGTGCCAGCAGCCCCTCTAGTAGGGTGGGCTACACCTTC. Its translation is CASSPSSRVGYTF. The V call is TRBV7-9, the J call TRBJ1-2; D remains ambiguous. The V gene's germline CDR1 is SEHNR and CDR2 FQNEAQ (reference sequence). This CDR3 has 13 residues. V shed 5 bases and J shed 8 bases, with 15 bases lying between them.

The V and J genes are TRBV6-5 and TRBJ1-1; D is unclear. Trimming pared 0 bases from V and 1 base from J, leaving 9 bases between. Germline assignment: CDR1 MNHEY and CDR2 SVGAGI. This CDR3 spans 15 amino acids. The CDR3 spells CASSYSPTTNTEAFF. CDR3 in DNA: TGTGCCAGCAGTTACTCGCCGACAACGAACACTGAAGCTTTCTTT.

This chain joins TRBV15 and TRBJ1-1; D perhaps matches TRBD1 (5 bases). V lost 0 bases and J lost 1, with 15 bases in between. The germline V gene has CDR1 LNHNV and CDR2 YYDKDF (reference sequence). This CDR3 spans 17 amino acids. CDR3 nucleotide sequence: TGTGCCACCAGCAGAGATTATGGCAGGGAGAGGAACACTGAAGCTTTCTTT. It encodes CATSRDYGRERNTEAFF.

The chain uses TRBV11-2 and TRBJ2-1; tentative D call: TRBD1 (5 bases). Germline CDR1 reads SGHAT; CDR2 reads FQNNGV. The CDR3 is 16 amino acids. Trimming cost V 7 bases and J 0 bases, with 16 bases left between them. CDR3 nucleotide sequence: TGTGCCAGCACTCTTCGTTTGGGGCCCTCCTACAATGAGCAGTTCTTC. This gives the protein CASTLRLGPSYNEQFF.

The gene calls are TRBV6-5 and TRBJ1-2, with D unclear. CDR3 length equals 13 residues. Germline V gene data show CDR1 as MNHEY and CDR2 as SVGAGI. V lost 6 bases, J lost 5 bases, and 13 bases lay in between. Here the CDR3 reads CASRSDAAYGYTF. Written as DNA, the CDR3 is TGTGCCAGCAGATCCGACGCTGCATATGGCTACACCTTC.

The J gene is TRBJ1-1, the V gene TRBV6-6, with 7 bases that match TRBD1. There are 14 residues in the CDR3. CDR1 and CDR2 (germline): MNHNY, SVGAGI (reference sequence). J gave up 0 bases and V 8 bases, and 6 bases lay outside the gene matches. The CDR3: CASREQGLNTEAFF. CDR3 coding DNA: TGTGCCAGCCGAGAACAGGGGCTGAACACTGAAGCTTTCTTT.

The chain couples TRBV7-6 to TRBJ2-5, with no clear D. The CDR3 contains 16 residues. V lost 1 base and J lost 5, with 17 bases in between. Germline V lookup: CDR1 SGHVS, CDR2 FNYEAQ. The CDR3 DNA reads as TGTGCCAGCAGCTTAGGACCGGCGAGAACCCTGGAGACCCAGTACTTC. Translating gives CASSLGPARTLETQYF. Together with reference TRBV7-6 and TRBJ2-5, the CDR3 gives the full variable domain: GAGVSQSPRYKVTKRGQDVALRCDPISGHVSLYWYRQALGQGPEFLTYFNYEAQQDKSGLPNDRFSAERPEGSISTLTIQRTEQRDSAMYRCASSLGPARTLETQYFGPGTRLLVL.

In this sample, this clone turned up once. The chain carries TRBV7-2 and TRBJ1-2; TRBD1 matches at 10 bases. CDR1 and CDR2 from the germline V gene are SGHTA and FQGNSA. The CDR3 extends over 18 amino acids. CDR3 amino acids: CAQQLDRDRGRFGYGYTF. The CDR3 DNA reads TGTGCTCAGCAGCTCGACCGGGACAGGGGTCGATTTGGGTATGGCTACACCTTC.

The chain links TRBV3-1 (or the pseudogene TRBV3-2) to TRBJ2-5, with 8 bases aligning to TRBD1. The ends lost 4 bases at V and 5 bases at J; junction bases unmatched: 6. CDR1 is LGHDT, CDR2 YNNKEL, per germline (reference sequence). There are 14 residues in the CDR3. CDR3: CASSLDRGMETQYF. In DNA form, the CDR3 reads TGTGCCAGCAGCCTTGACAGGGGAATGGAGACCCAGTACTTC.

The chain employs TRBV19 and TRBJ1-5, with 8 bases lining up with TRBD1. CDR1 and CDR2 (germline): LNHDA, SQIVND (reference sequence). Trimming took 8 bases from V and 1 from J; bases not matched to a gene: 10. The CDR3 is made up of 16 amino acids. The CDR3 loop reads CASSETGDGSNQPQHF. CDR3 bases: TGTGCCAGTTCTGAGACAGGGGATGGAAGCAATCAGCCCCAGCATTTT.

The CDR3 is CASSVTVGFSGRDTQYF. The CDR3 DNA follows: TGTGCCAGCAGCGTCACGGTTGGGTTTTCAGGTCGGGATACGCAGTATTTT. The V and J genes are TRBV9 and TRBJ2-3; D unresolved. Germline V gene data show CDR1 as SGDLS and CDR2 as YYNGEE. This CDR3 contains 17 residues. The V gene lost 2 bases and the J gene lost 6 bases, with 22 bases spanning the gap.

The V and J genes are TRBV9 and TRBJ1-5; 7 nucleotides align to TRBD1. Germline lookup yields CDR1 SGDLS and CDR2 YYNGEE. This CDR3 is 15 amino acids long. Unmatched junction bases numbered 7, after V lost 5 bases and J lost 2 bases. The CDR3 coding sequence is TGTGCCAGCAGTTATGGGACAGATGGCAATCAGCCCCAGCATTTT. This translates into CASSYGTDGNQPQHF. Complete variable domain (other parts from reference TRBV9 and TRBJ1-5): DSGVTQTPKHLITATGQRVTLRCSPRSGDLSVYWYQQSLDQGLQFLIQYYNGEERAKGNILERFSAQQFPDLHSELNLSSLELGDSALYFCASSYGTDGNQPQHFGDGTRLSIL.

The chain recombines TRBV2 with TRBJ2-1; 12 bases fit TRBD2. The CDR3 has 15 residues. The germline CDR1 and CDR2 sequences are SNHLY and FYNNEI. The trim removed 11 bases at V and 5 bases at J, leaving 10 bases unmatched. The CDR3 coding sequence is TGTGCCGGACAGACTAGCGGGGGACAGAACAATGAGCAGTTCTTC. Its translation is CAGQTSGGQNNEQFF.

The chain recombines TRBV18 with TRBJ1-2, with TRBD1 identical over 9 bases. V shed 2 bases, J shed 0 bases, and the junction held 4 bases outside the gene matches. Germline CDR1 reads KGHSH; CDR2 reads LQKENI. The CDR3 has 16 amino acids. The CDR3, as DNA: TGTGCCAGCTCACCAGACAGGGGGGAATCTAACTATGGCTACACCTTC. Its translation: CASSPDRGESNYGYTF.

The V call is TRBV6-2 or TRBV6-3, the J call TRBJ1-2; D gene unclear. The CDR3 length is 12 residues. The V end lost 2 bases, the J end lost 1 base, and 2 bases lay between the germline ends. CDR1 is MNHEY and CDR2 is SVGEGT in the germline V gene. The CDR3 DNA reads as TGTGCCAGCAGTTACGGTAACTATGGCTACACCTTC. Translation gives CASSYGNYGYTF.

This chain uses TRBV7-8 with TRBJ1-5; 8 bases agree with TRBD1. From germline, CDR1 is SGHVS and CDR2 FQNEAQ. V shed 5 bases, J shed 6 bases, and the junction held 12 bases outside the gene matches. This CDR3 region has 16 residues. Here the CDR3 DNA reads TGTGCCAGCAGCCACCGGGACAGGCAGCCGGGTCAGCCCCAGCATTTT. This translates into CASSHRDRQPGQPQHF.

This chain connects TRBV19 to TRBJ1-1; D not resolved. The CDR3 consists of 14 residues. CDR1 and CDR2 (germline): LNHDA, SQIVND (reference sequence). V was clipped by 5 bases and J by 2 bases, with 12 bases between them. Here the CDR3 reads CASSSQQVNTEAFF. As DNA, the CDR3 is TGTGCCAGTAGTTCCCAGCAGGTTAACACTGAAGCTTTCTTT.

The V and J genes are TRBV18 and TRBJ2-3, with 8 bases lining up with TRBD2. The CDR3 has 16 amino acids. CDR1 and CDR2 from the germline V gene are KGHSH and LQKENI. The ends lost 3 bases at V and 2 bases at J; junction bases unmatched: 7. CDR3 protein: CASSPARGAITDTQYF. The CDR3, as DNA: TGTGCCAGCTCACCGGCGCGGGGGGCGATCACAGATACGCAGTATTTT.

The chain is built from TRBV5-1 and TRBJ1-3; D not certain. V lost 0 bases and J lost 0, with 4 bases in between. Germline V gene lookup returns CDR1 SGHRS and CDR2 YFSETQ. The CDR3 is 14 residues long. The DNA for the CDR3 is TGCGCCAGCAGCTTGGAAAACTCTGGAAACACCATATATTTT. Amino acid sequence: CASSLENSGNTIYF.

V gene TRBV4-1 combines with J gene TRBJ1-1; no definite D call. Germline values: CDR1 MGHRA, CDR2 YSYEKL. This CDR3 spans 14 amino acids. V was pared by 0 bases and J by 7 bases, with 12 bases between. CDR3 protein: CASSQDPGLGEAFF. In DNA, the CDR3 is TGCGCCAGCAGCCAAGATCCCGGGTTGGGTGAAGCTTTCTTT.